A single sample gave rise to the 13 T cell receptor beta chains below, sequenced in a study of CD8+ T cells in alopecia areata. Following RNA extraction, reverse transcription yielded cDNA that acted as the sequencing template. Some clones are missing from TCRdb's copy, which holds only in-frame ones; the method was immunoSEQ multiplex PCR. The data hold some 200,000 clones, with 50% to 75% observed a single time. Here the sequenced sample was CD4+ T cells sorted from blood, taken at week 0. Receptors were obtained from a human donor with alopecia areata.

This chain links TRBV6-5 with TRBJ1-4; D perhaps matches TRBD1 (6 bases). Germline-derived CDR1 and CDR2 are MNHEY and SVGAGI. Trimming shortened V by 5 bases and J by 4 bases, and 11 bases separated the two germline ends. The CDR3 runs to 14 residues. The CDR3 sequence is CASSKQGGNEKLFF. Written as DNA, the CDR3 is TGTGCCAGCAGTAAACAGGGCGGTAATGAAAAACTGTTTTTT.

The V call is TRBV7-8, the J call TRBJ2-4; D remains unclear. The CDR3 consists of 16 residues. Deletions cut 1 base from V and 0 bases from J, with 10 bases between. CDR1 and CDR2 (germline): SGHVS, FQNEAQ. DNA for the CDR3: TGTGCCAGCAGCTTAGGGTGGCTCGGAGCCAAAAACATTCAGTACTTC. Protein sequence: CASSLGWLGAKNIQYF.

The V and J genes are TRBV5-1 and TRBJ2-3; TRBD1 agrees at 9 bases. CDR1 SGHRS and CDR2 YFSETQ come from the germline V gene. This CDR3 has 13 residues. V lost 7 bases, J lost 5 bases, and 5 bases stayed unmatched. The CDR3 DNA follows: TGCGCCAGCGGGACAGGGAGGATAGATACGCAGTATTTT. It specifies CASGTGRIDTQYF.

V gene TRBV25-1 combines with J gene TRBJ2-5, with D possibly matching TRBD2 (5 bases). The V end lost 4 bases, the J end lost 7 bases, and 16 bases lay between the germline ends. The V gene's germline CDR1 is MGHDK and CDR2 SYGVNS. The CDR3 consists of 14 residues. For the CDR3, the DNA is TGTGCCAGCAGTGCTGGCGGACTGTCGCCGACCCAGTACTTC. This codes for CASSAGGLSPTQYF. The complete variable domain, with remaining parts taken from reference TRBV25-1 and TRBJ2-5, reads EADIYQTPRYLVIGTGKKITLECSQTMGHDKMYWYQQDPGMELHLIHYSYGVNSTEKGDLSSESTVSRIRTEHFPLTLESARPSHTSQYLCASSAGGLSPTQYFGPGTRLLVL.

In its sample, this clone was seen a few times. The J gene is TRBJ1-2, the V gene TRBV2; TRBD1 is a possible D gene (5 bases). The V end was cut by 7 bases, the J end by 6 bases, with 21 bases between. This CDR3 contains 15 residues. Germline CDR1 is SNHLY and CDR2 is FYNNEI. In nucleotides, the CDR3 is TGTGCCAGCACCACCAAGGGGAGGGCAGGGAATGGCTACACCTTC. Translated, it gives CASTTKGRAGNGYTF.

J is TRBJ2-7 and V is TRBV2, with D possibly called TRBD1 or TRBD2 (5 bases each). The CDR3 extends over 17 amino acids. Germline lookup yields CDR1 SNHLY and CDR2 FYNNEI. V lost 8 bases to trimming and J lost 5 bases, with 28 bases between them. CDR3 loop: CASRSYQQWDRADEQYF. In DNA form, the CDR3 reads TGTGCCAGCCGGTCGTATCAGCAGTGGGACCGCGCGGACGAGCAGTACTTC.

J is TRBJ2-1 and V is TRBV6-4; TRBD1 might be the D (6 bases). Germline values: CDR1 MRHNA, CDR2 SNTAGT. Trimming stripped 4 bases from V and 4 bases from J, with 11 bases between. The CDR3 sequence is 14 residues long. CDR3 region: CASSAAQGYNEQFF. Here the CDR3 DNA reads TGTGCCAGCAGTGCGGCTCAGGGGTACAATGAGCAGTTCTTC.

The chain recombines TRBV2 with TRBJ2-5; 8 nucleotides line up with TRBD2. Germline-derived CDR1 and CDR2 are SNHLY and FYNNEI. The V gene end was trimmed by 4 bases and the J gene end by 3 bases; junction bases not matched to a gene: 4. The CDR3 is made up of 14 amino acids. CDR3 loop: CASSGGLVKETQYF. DNA of the CDR3: TGTGCCAGCAGTGGGGGACTAGTCAAAGAGACCCAGTACTTC.

The J gene is TRBJ1-2, the V gene TRBV15; no reliable D call. CDR1 and CDR2 (germline): LNHNV, YYDKDF (reference sequence). This CDR3 has 18 residues. V lost 0 bases and J 8 bases, leaving 25 bases between the germline ends. CDR3 bases: TGTGCCACCAGCAGAGATTCAATTCCCTTTGACCGGCGAGAGGGCTACACCTTC. Residues: CATSRDSIPFDRREGYTF.

This clone has just a few counts. The V call is TRBV29-1, the J call TRBJ1-1; D gene uncertain. V was trimmed by 6 bases and J by 3 bases, leaving 11 bases between them. The CDR3 covers 12 residues. Per the germline V gene, CDR1 is SQVTM and CDR2 is ANQGSEA. The CDR3: CSVLRVDTEAFF. CDR3 sequence (DNA): TGCAGCGTCCTACGAGTAGACACTGAAGCTTTCTTT.

The gene calls are TRBV9 and TRBJ2-5; 7 bases match TRBD2. With V trimmed by 4 bases and J by 2 bases, 8 bases remained unmatched. This CDR3 region has 15 residues. CDR1 is SGDLS, CDR2 YYNGEE, per germline. CDR3 residues: CASSSRDYPQETQYF. The CDR3, as DNA: TGTGCCAGCAGCTCCAGGGACTACCCACAAGAGACCCAGTACTTC.

This chain connects TRBV29-1 to TRBJ2-3; D is possibly TRBD2 (6 bases). Trimming pared 8 bases from V and 0 bases from J, leaving 9 bases between. The CDR3 loop spans 12 amino acids. Per germline, CDR1 SQVTM and CDR2 ANQGSEA. The CDR3 loop reads CSTSPSTDTQYF. The CDR3 DNA sequence: TGCAGCACTAGCCCTAGCACAGATACGCAGTATTTT.

The rearrangement links TRBV7-2 to TRBJ2-5; 8 bases align to TRBD1. The junction had 6 bases not matched to a gene; V was cut back by 4 bases and J by 5 bases. Per the germline V gene, CDR1 is SGHTA and CDR2 is FQGNSA. The CDR3 length is 14 residues. Here the CDR3 reads CASSYGSGGETQYF. As DNA, the CDR3 is TGTGCCAGCAGCTACGGCTCAGGGGGCGAGACCCAGTACTTC. The full variable domain, completed using reference TRBV7-2 and TRBJ2-5, is GAGVSQSPSNKVTEKGKDVELRCDPISGHTALYWYRQSLGQGLEFLIYFQGNSAPDKSGLPSDRFSAERTGGSVSTLTIQRTQQEDSAVYLCASSYGSGGETQYFGPGTRLLVL.